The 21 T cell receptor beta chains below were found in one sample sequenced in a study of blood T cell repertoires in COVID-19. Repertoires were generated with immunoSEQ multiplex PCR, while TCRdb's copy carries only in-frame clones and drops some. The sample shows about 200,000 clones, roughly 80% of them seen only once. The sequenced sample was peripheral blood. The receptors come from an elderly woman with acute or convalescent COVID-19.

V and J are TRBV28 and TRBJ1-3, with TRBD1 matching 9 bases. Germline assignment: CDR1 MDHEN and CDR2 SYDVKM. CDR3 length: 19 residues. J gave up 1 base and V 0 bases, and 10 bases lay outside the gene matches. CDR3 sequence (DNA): TGTGCCAGCAGTTTATGGAGAACGGGACAGGGAGGTTCTGGAAACACCATATATTTT. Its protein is CASSLWRTGQGGSGNTIYF.

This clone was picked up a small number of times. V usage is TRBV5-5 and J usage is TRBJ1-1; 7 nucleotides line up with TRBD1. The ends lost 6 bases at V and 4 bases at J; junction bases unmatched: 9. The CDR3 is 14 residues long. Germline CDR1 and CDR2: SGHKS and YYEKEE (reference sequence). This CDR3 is CASTSAGGSTEAFF. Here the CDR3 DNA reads TGTGCCAGCACCTCGGCAGGGGGGAGCACTGAAGCTTTCTTT.

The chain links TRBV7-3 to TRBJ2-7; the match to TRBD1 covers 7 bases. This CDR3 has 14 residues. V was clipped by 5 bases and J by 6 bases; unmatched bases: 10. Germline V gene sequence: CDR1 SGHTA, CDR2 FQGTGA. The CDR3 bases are TGTGCCAGCAGCGCACAAACAGGGGTGGCCGAGCAGTACTTC. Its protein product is CASSAQTGVAEQYF.

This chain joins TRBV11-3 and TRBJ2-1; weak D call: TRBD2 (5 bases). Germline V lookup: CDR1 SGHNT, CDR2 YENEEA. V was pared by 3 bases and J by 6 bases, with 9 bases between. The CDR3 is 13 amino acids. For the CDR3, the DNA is TGTGCCAGCAGCTTGAGTCTAGCCAATGAGCAGTTCTTC. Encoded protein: CASSLSLANEQFF.

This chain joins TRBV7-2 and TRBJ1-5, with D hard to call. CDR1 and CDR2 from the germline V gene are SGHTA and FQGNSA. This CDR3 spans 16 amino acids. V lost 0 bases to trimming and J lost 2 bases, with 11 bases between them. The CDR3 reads CASSLAAQMGNQPQHF. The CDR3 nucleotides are TGTGCCAGCAGCTTAGCGGCCCAGATGGGCAATCAGCCCCAGCATTTT.

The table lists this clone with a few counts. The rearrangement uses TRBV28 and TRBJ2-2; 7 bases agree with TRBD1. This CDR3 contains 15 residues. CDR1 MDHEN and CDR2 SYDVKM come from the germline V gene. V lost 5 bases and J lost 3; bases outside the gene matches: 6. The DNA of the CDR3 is TGTGCCAGCAGTAGGGGGACAGATGACACCGGGGAGCTGTTTTTT. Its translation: CASSRGTDDTGELFF.

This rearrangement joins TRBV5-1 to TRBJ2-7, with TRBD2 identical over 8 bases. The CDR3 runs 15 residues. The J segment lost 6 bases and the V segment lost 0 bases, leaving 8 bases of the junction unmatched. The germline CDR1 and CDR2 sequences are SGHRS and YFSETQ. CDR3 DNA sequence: TGCGCCAGCAGCTTGGGAATAACCAGCGGGGGCGAGCAGTACTTC. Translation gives CASSLGITSGGEQYF.

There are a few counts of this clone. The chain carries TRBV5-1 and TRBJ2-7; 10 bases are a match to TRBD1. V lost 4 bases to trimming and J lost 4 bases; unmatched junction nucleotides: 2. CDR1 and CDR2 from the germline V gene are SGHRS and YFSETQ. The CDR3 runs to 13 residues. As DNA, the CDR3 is TGCGCCAGCAGCCGGGACAGGGGTTACGAGCAGTACTTC. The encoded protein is CASSRDRGYEQYF.

CDR3 nucleotides: TGTGCCAGCCATCCGTTGAGTTTCTCCGGGGAGCTGTTTTTT. This encodes CASHPLSFSGELFF. The chain recombines TRBV6-5 with TRBJ2-2, with D hard to call. Per the germline V gene, CDR1 is MNHEY and CDR2 is SVGAGI. The ends were cut back, 8 bases at V and 6 bases at J, with 16 bases in the middle. The CDR3 has 14 residues.

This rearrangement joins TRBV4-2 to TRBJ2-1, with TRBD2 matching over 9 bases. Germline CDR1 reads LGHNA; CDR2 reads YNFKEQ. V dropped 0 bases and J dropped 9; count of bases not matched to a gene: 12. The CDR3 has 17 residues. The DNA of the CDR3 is TGTGCCAGCAGCCAAGAGGGGTTCGCGGGAGGGCCCGCTGAGCAGTTCTTC. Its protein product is CASSQEGFAGGPAEQFF.

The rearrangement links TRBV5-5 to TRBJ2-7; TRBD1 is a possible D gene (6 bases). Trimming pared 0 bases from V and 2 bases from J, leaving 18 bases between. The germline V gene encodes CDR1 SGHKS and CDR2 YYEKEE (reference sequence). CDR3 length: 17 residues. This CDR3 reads CASSLGPVTGIPYEQYF. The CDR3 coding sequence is TGTGCCAGCAGCTTGGGCCCGGTAACAGGGATCCCCTACGAGCAGTACTTC. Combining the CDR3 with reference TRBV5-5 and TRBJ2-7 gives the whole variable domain DAGVTQSPTHLIKTRGQQVTLRCSPISGHKSVSWYQQVLGQGPQFIFQYYEKEERGRGNFPDRFSARQFPNYSSELNVNALLLGDSALYLCASSLGPVTGIPYEQYFGPGTRLTVT.

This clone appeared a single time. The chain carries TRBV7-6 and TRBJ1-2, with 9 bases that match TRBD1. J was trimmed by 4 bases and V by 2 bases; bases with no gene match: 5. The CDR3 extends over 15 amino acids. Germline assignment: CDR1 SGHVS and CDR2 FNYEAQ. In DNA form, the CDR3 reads TGTGCCAGCAGCTTAAGCGGACAGGGGATCTATGGCTACACCTTC. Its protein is CASSLSGQGIYGYTF.

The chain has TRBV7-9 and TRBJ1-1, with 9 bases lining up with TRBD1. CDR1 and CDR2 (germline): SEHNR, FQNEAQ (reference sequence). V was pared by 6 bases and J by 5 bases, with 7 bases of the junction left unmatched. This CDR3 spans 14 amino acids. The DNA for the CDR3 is TGTGCCAGCAGATCAGGACAGGGGAGTACTGAAGCTTTCTTT. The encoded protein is CASRSGQGSTEAFF.

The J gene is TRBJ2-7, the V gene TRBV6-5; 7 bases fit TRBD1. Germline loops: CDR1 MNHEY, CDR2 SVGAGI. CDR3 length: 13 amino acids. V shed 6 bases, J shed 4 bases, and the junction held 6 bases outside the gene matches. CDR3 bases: TGTGCCAGCAGGCGAGGGGGCCGGTACGAGCAGTACTTC. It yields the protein CASRRGGRYEQYF.

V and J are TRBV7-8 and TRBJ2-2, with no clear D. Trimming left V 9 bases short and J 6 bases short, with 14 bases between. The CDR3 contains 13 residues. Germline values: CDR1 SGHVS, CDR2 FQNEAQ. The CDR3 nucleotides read TGTGCCAGTAGCCGGCCGCGGCCCGGGGAGCTGTTTTTT. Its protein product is CASSRPRPGELFF. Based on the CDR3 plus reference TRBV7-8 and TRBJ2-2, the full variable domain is GAGVSQSPRYKVAKRGQDVALRCDPISGHVSLFWYQQALGQGPEFLTYFQNEAQLDKSGLPSDRFFAERPEGSVSTLKIQRTQQEDSAVYLCASSRPRPGELFFGEGSRLTVL.

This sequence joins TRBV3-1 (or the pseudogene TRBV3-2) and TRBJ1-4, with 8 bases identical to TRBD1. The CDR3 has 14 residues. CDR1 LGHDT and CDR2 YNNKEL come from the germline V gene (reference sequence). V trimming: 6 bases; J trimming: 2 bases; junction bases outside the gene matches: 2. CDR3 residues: CASRQGGTNEKLFF. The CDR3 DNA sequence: TGTGCCAGCAGACAGGGGGGCACTAATGAAAAACTGTTTTTT.

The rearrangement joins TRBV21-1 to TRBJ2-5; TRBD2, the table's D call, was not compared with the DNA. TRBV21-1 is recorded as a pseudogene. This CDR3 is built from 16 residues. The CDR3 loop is CASSTPWRGRDETQYF. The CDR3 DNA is TGTGCCAGCAGCACCCCTTGGCGGGGACGCGATGAGACCCAGTACTTC.

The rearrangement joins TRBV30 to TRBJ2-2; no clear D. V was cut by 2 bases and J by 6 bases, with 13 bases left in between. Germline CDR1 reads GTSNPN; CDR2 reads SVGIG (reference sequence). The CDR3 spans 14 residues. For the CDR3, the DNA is TGTGCCTGGAGTTTTTTGCGGCTAGCCGGGGAGCTGTTTTTT. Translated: CAWSFLRLAGELFF.

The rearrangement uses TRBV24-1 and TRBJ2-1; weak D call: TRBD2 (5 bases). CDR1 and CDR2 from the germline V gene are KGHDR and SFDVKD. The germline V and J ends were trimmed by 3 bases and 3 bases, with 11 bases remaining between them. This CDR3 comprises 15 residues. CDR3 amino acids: CATSDVRESYNEQFF. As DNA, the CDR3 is TGTGCCACCAGTGATGTGAGGGAGAGCTACAATGAGCAGTTCTTC.

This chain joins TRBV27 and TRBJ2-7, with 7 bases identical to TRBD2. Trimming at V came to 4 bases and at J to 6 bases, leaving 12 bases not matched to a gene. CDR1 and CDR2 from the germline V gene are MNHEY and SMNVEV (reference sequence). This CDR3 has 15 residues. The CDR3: CASSSPGLPAGEQYF. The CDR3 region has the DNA TGTGCCAGCAGTTCCCCGGGACTACCCGCCGGCGAGCAGTACTTC.

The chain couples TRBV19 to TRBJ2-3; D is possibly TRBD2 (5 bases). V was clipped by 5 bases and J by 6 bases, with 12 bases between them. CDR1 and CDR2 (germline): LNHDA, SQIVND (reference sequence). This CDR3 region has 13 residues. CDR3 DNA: TGTGCCAGTAGTCTCCTGAGGGTGGATACGCAGTATTTT. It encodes CASSLLRVDTQYF.